This TCR beta chain was sequenced in a study of blood T cell repertoires in COVID-19 (dated by TCRdb to 2020 to 2022). Concerning the study at large: Samples covering the acute and convalescent phases of COVID-19 were provided by collaborators in the United States, Italy and Spain. The material from the prospective study consisted of cDNA or gDNA derived from T cells, B-cell-depleted T cells, or PBMCs. Deeply sampled blood TCRbeta repertoires from subjects exposed to, actively infected with, or recovered from COVID-19 were included in the dataset. A freely available public database, intended as a resource for researchers studying the immune response to SARS-CoV-2, is where the repertoires were released. The samples were drawn from the first 160 participants of the ongoing ImmuneRACE study and from 950 to 1,500 subjects provided by 6 global collaborators. A de-identified subject ID, COVID-19 status, age in years and sex were almost always included in the sample metadata. Where HLA class I and class II types were available, the types were taken from metadata supplied by the sample provider, not from assay-based typing.

TCRbeta CDR3 regions were amplified from genomic DNA using the immunoSEQ Assay, a bias-controlled multiplex PCR. In the source study's methods: The number of nucleated cells in each sample was estimated from the amplification of reference gene primers within the assay. To quantify the absolute abundance of each unique TCRbeta CDR3 rearrangement, sequence reads were collapsed and filtered. For each sample, productive Simpson clonality was calculated as the square root of Simpson's diversity index over productive rearrangements. The table comes from immuneACCESS by way of TCRdb, which keeps in-frame sequences with V and J called. Part of the clones is missing from these tables; in studies checked, under half for an unresolved V gene and the rest for unknown reasons. For V, J and clone size, that table is used; D and trimming come from the DNA. Present in this sample are a few hundred thousand clones, under 90% of which were seen just once. 3.6% of the sample is held by the ten biggest clonotypes.

Whole blood was collected in K2EDTA tubes by collaborating institutions according to the institutions' own protocols. Collaborator samples were shipped for TCRbeta analysis as frozen whole blood, isolated PBMCs, or DNA extracted from either sample type. Beyond this particular receptor, the publication reports: How much clinical and demographic metadata was included differed by source and by participant, and the metadata was provided uncurated.

The sample holds one count of this clone. Its antigen is not yet known. Base qualities are not at hand, and no much larger clone is one base apart. Sequenced input: peripheral blood. This clonotype originated in a woman of 80 years or more with acute or convalescent COVID-19.

The sequenced DNA is TGTGCCAGCAGGAGCACCGGGGAGCTGTTTTTT. Its protein reads: CASRSTGELFF. This sequence uses TRBV3-1 (or the pseudogene TRBV3-2) and TRBJ2-2, with no confident D gene call. CDR1 and CDR2 are drawn from the germline V gene (reference sequence): LGHDT, YNNKEL. A distance of 3 bases separates the germline ends of V and J, which lose 6 bases and 4 bases respectively. The CDR3 measures 11 amino acids from cysteine to phenylalanine. Just CDR3 DNA is preserved here, 33 bases in frame from base 1.